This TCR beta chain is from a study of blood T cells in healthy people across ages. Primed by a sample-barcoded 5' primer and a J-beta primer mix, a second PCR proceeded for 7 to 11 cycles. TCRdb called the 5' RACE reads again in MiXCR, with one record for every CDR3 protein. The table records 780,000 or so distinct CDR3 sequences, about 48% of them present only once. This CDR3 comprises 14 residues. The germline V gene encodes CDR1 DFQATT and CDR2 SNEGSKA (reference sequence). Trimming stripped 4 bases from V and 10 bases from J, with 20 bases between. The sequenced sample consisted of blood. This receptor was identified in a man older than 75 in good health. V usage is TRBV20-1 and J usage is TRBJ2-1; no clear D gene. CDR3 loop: CSATRDSHPYEQFF. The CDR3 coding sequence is TGCAGTGCTACTCGTGACTCCCACCCCTACGAGCAGTTCTTC.